A selection of T cell receptor beta chains follows, all from one sample in a study of CXCR3-negative and CXCR3-positive naive CD8 T cells. After re-calling the 5' RACE reads, TCRdb lists one entry per CDR3 protein, DNA absent. The sample shows some 28,000 distinct CDR3 sequences, and roughly 10% sits with its ten largest clones. The source material was memory CD8+ T cells from blood. The receptors were gathered from a human donor in good health. Some clones in this sample may be carry-over from other donors' samples. The CDR3 runs from the conserved cysteine through the conserved F or W. Only some rows state a clone size, as once, few, many or a class for expanded clones.

abundance	v_gene	j_gene	CDR3aa
NA	TRBV5-1	TRBJ2-3	CASSLRTSGTDTQYF
NA	TRBV7-9	TRBJ2-7	CASSLPGDRYEQYF
NA	TRBV5-1	TRBJ2-6	CASSLMQGISGANVLTF
NA	TRBV6-2/TRBV6-3	TRBJ2-5	CASSPTTGEVETQYF
NA	TRBV29-1	TRBJ2-3	CSGLGTESTDTQYF
NA	TRBV7-9	TRBJ1-2	CASSPLPDGNPNYGYTF
NA	TRBV6-2/TRBV6-3	TRBJ2-7	CASSEIQGIYEQYF
NA	TRBV3-1	TRBJ2-7	CASSQLAGPEQYF
NA	TRBV6-2/TRBV6-3	TRBJ2-3	CASSYLAGGGTDTQYF
NA	TRBV29-1	TRBJ2-1	CSVTGGQGVLIYNEQFF
NA	TRBV27	TRBJ1-2	CASRPDRAGNYGYTF
NA	TRBV7-9	TRBJ2-5	CASSAVIYQETQYF
NA	TRBV3-1	TRBJ2-7	CASSQRPSSLYEQYF
NA	TRBV7-9	TRBJ2-1	CASSLVLGENEQFF
NA	TRBV7-9	TRBJ1-1	CASSSDTEAFF
medium-sized	TRBV4-2	TRBJ2-2	CASSQTDGGAGELFF
NA	TRBV9	TRBJ2-5	CASSVGQTSEETQYF
NA	TRBV7-8	TRBJ1-1	CASSLPEGAEAFF
NA	TRBV4-1	TRBJ2-7	CASSQVTSGGRSYEQYF
NA	TRBV5-4	TRBJ1-2	CASSFGRSNYGYTF
NA	TRBV11-2	TRBJ2-1	CASRPPGLKSYNEQFF
NA	TRBV3-2	TRBJ2-5	CASSQPPQETQYF
NA	TRBV6-2/TRBV6-3	TRBJ2-1	CASSYPPRGQGSNEQFF
NA	TRBV7-9	TRBJ2-5	CASSSTGGREETQYF
NA	TRBV14	TRBJ2-3	CASSALLEAGRVTSTDTQYF
NA	TRBV29-1	TRBJ2-5	CSVELGEEEQETQYF
NA	TRBV21-1	TRBJ2-7	CASSKAGDRGPFSYEQYF